This TCR beta chain appears in the sequencing data of a study of cytotoxic CD8 clonotypes in ibrutinib-treated CLL. Germline CDR1 LGHNA, CDR2 YSLEER. Between the trimmed V and J ends, which lost 3 bases and 3 bases, there was a span of 10 bases. The CDR3 length is 14 residues. Here immunoSEQ multiplex PCR was the method, and the copy in TCRdb shows in-frame clones only, minus some. The profile shows around 97,000 clones, 60% to 80% of them singletons. The input for sequencing was PBMCs, taken after 12 months of ibrutinib treatment. This TCR was sampled from a human donor with chronic lymphocytic leukemia. The rearrangement links TRBV4-3 to TRBJ2-3; D gene unclear. The CDR3 DNA reads TGCGCCAGCAGCCAGTCTTTTAAAACAGATACGCAGTATTTT. Translating it yields CASSQSFKTDTQYF.